This record looks at one T cell receptor beta chain sequence and its context. The data originate from a study of blood T cell repertoires in COVID-19. Study at large: Acute-phase and convalescent COVID-19 samples originated in the United States, Italy and Spain. PBMCs, B-cell-depleted T cells, or T cells were the source of the cDNA or gDNA that made up the material.

Original handling: Reference gene primer amplification in the assay estimated nucleated cell counts. Some clones are missing from TCRdb's copy, which holds only in-frame ones; the method was immunoSEQ multiplex PCR. V and J calls and clone size are as listed in that table; D and trimming were resolved from the DNA. The repertoire holds over 100,000 clones, with approximately 88% as singletons. Germline CDR1 reads SGHTA; CDR2 reads FQGTGA. This CDR3 spans 14 amino acids. The germline V and J ends were trimmed by 2 bases and 1 base, with 5 bases remaining between them. The sequenced material came from peripheral blood. This clonotype was obtained from an older woman with acute or convalescent COVID-19. The chain joins TRBV7-3 to TRBJ2-2; no reliable D call. CDR3 protein: CASSLDLNTGELFF. CDR3 DNA: TGTGCCAGCAGCTTAGACTTGAACACCGGGGAGCTGTTTTTT. Full variable domain (rest looked up from reference TRBV7-3 and TRBJ2-2): GAGVSQTPSNKVTEKGKYVELRCDPISGHTALYWYRQSLGQGPEFLIYFQGTGAADDSGLPNDRFFAVRPEGSVSTLKIQRTERGDSAVYLCASSLDLNTGELFFGEGSRLTVL.